This T cell receptor (beta chain) was sequenced for a study of cytomegalovirus exposure and HLA in healthy donors. Study conclusions and caveats: In an earlier analysis, about 87% or about 30%: the productive usage of most TCR beta V segments. Analyses of presence and absence presupposed an approximately uniform sequencing depth across donors.

Notes on this clone: Its antigen is currently unknown.

Germline V gene sequence: CDR1 SEHNR, CDR2 FQNEAQ (reference sequence). CDR3 length: 11 residues. V was clipped by 5 bases and J by 10 bases, with 9 bases between them. Primers for the PCR totalled 60 Vbeta and 13 Jbeta. Measured with immunoSEQ multiplex PCR; TCRdb has only the in-frame clones, and not every one. This sample has some 180,000 clones, with just over 75% found just once. This sequence joins TRBV7-9 and TRBJ2-1; tentatively, D is TRBD2 (6 bases). This TCR was sampled from a man between 18 and 29 years old in good health and CMV-seronegative. Sequencing used PBMCs. Here the CDR3 reads CASSPEGEQFF. Here the CDR3 DNA reads TGTGCCAGCAGCCCGGAGGGGGAGCAGTTCTTC.